This T cell receptor (beta chain) was found in a study of T cell responses to AZD1222 COVID-19 vaccine. The method was immunoSEQ multiplex PCR; TCRdb's version includes in-frame clones alone and lacks a portion of them. The data show about 120,000 clones, roughly 85% seen once. The CDR3 has 13 amino acids. The ends were cut back, 3 bases at V and 6 bases at J, with 12 bases in the middle. This chain links TRBV12-3 or TRBV12-4 with TRBJ2-7; tentative D call: TRBD2 (7 bases). This sample comprised peripheral blood, obtained on day 0 of MenACWY control vaccination. The sequence was collected from an adult in good health. The CDR3 nucleotides are TGTGCCAGCAGTTTGGGGGGGCCGATCGAGCAGTACTTC. Translating gives CASSLGGPIEQYF.